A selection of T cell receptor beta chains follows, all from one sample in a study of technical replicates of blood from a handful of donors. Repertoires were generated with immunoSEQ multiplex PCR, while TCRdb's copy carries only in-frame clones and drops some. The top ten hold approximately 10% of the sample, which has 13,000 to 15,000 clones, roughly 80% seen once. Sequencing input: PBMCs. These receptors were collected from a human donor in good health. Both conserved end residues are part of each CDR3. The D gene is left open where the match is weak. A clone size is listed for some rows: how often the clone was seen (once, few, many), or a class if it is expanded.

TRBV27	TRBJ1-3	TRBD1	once	TGTGCCAGCAGTCTCGGACAGGGGGGAGCTTACGGAAACACCATATATTTT	CASSLGQGGAYGNTIYF
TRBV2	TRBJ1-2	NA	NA	TGTGCCAGCAGTGCCGACAGTGACTATGGCTACACCTTC	CASSADSDYGYTF
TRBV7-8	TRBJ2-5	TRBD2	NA	TGTGCCAGCAGCGGGGGCGGGAGGGTTTTGTTGGAGACCCAGTACTTC	CASSGGGRVLLETQYF
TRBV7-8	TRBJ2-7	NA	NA	TGTGCCAGCGGGAGTGAGAGTGTGGAGCAGTACTTC	CASGSESVEQYF
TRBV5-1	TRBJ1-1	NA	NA	TGCGCCAGCAGCTGGGGAGGTAGTTCCACTGAAGCTTTCTTT	CASSWGGSSTEAFF
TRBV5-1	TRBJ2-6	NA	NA	TGCGCCAGCAGCTCTTCGACAGCCTCTGGGGCCAACGTCCTGACTTTC	CASSSSTASGANVLTF
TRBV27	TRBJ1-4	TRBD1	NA	TGTGCCAGCAGTTTAACCGTCGCGACACAGGGGAGAGAAAAACTGTTTTTT	CASSLTVATQGREKLFF
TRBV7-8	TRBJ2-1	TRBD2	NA	TGTGCCAGCAGCCACCCTGGGAGGGGCCCTTACAATGAGCAGTTCTTC	CASSHPGRGPYNEQFF
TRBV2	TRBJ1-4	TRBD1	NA	TGTGCCAGCAGCTTGGACAGGGTTGATGAAAAACTGTTTTTT	CASSLDRVDEKLFF
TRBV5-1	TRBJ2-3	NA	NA	TGCGCCAGCAGCCCTCCTATGTCGCCTAGCACAGATACGCAGTATTTT	CASSPPMSPSTDTQYF
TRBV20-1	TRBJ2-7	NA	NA	TGCAGTGCTAGTTTTCTCGGCGAGCAGTACTTC	CSASFLGEQYF
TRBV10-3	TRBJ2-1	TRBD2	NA	TGTGCCATCAGTGAGGCTAGCGGACCATACAATGAGCAGTTCTTC	CAISEASGPYNEQFF
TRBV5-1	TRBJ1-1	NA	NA	TGCGCCAGCAGCTTGAATAGGAACACTGAAGCTTTCTTT	CASSLNRNTEAFF
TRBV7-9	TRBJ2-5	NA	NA	TGTGCCAGCAGCTCATATCCAGGAGAGACCCAGTACTTC	CASSSYPGETQYF
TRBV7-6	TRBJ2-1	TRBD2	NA	TGTGCCAGCAGCTCCCTGATGAAAGGAGCGGGAAGGCTCCATGAGCAGTTCTTC	CASSSLMKGAGRLHEQFF
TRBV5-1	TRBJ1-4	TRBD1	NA	TGCGCCAGCAGCGGTCAGGGGGCGGCTAATGAAAAACTGTTTTTT	CASSGQGAANEKLFF
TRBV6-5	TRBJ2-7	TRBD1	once	TGTGCCAGCAGTCGAGGGCAGGGGGCCTACGAGCAGTACTTC	CASSRGQGAYEQYF
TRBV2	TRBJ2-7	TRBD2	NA	TGTGCCAGCAGCCAGACGGCGGGGGGAGGGTACGAGCAGTACTTC	CASSQTAGGGYEQYF
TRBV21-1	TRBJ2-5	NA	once	TGTGCCAGCAGCAAAGAGGGGAAAGCAAAGATAGAGACCCAGTACTTC	CASSKEGKAKIETQYF
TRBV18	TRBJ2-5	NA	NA	TGTGCCAGCTCACGAAGCCCGGGCCTGGAGGGAGAGACCCAGTACTTC	CASSRSPGLEGETQYF
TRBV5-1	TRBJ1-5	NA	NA	TGCGCCAGCAGCTGGTCAGGGAATCAGCCCCAGCATTTT	CASSWSGNQPQHF
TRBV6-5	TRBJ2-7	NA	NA	TGTGCCAGCAACCGGAGCCCGAGCTCCTACGAGCAGTACTTC	CASNRSPSSYEQYF
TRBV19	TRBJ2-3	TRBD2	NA	TGTGCCAGTACCCGGGGGGGGAACACAGATACGCAGTATTTT	CASTRGGNTDTQYF